The T cell receptor (beta chain) under discussion was sequenced for a study of T cell responses to AZD1222 COVID-19 vaccine. Sequenced by immunoSEQ multiplex PCR; TCRdb stores in-frame clones only, minus some. This sample has nearly 110,000 clones, with approximately 90% found just once. This CDR3 has 14 amino acids. With 6 bases clipped from V and 7 bases from J, the junction kept 6 bases outside the gene matches. Germline V gives CDR1 SNHLY, CDR2 FYNNEI. The source is an adult who received the AZD1222 COVID-19 vaccine. The gene calls are TRBV2 and TRBJ1-4, with 9 positions matching TRBD1. Specimen: peripheral blood, collected 28 days after the second AZD1222 dose. The CDR3: CASRTGGISEKLFF. In DNA form, the CDR3 reads TGTGCCAGCAGAACAGGGGGCATTAGTGAAAAACTGTTTTTT.